What follows are 23 T cell receptor beta chains derived from one specimen sequenced in a study of response to subunit inactivated influenza vaccine. TCRdb passed the RT-PCR reads through MiXCR, listing each CDR3 protein once. The sample includes 430,000 or so distinct CDR3 sequences, 9.5% to 12% of them seen just once. Sequencing was performed on PBMCs from blood, taken more than 35 days after vaccination. Receptors were obtained from a man aged 45-65 years who received an inactivated influenza vaccine.

The J gene is TRBJ2-7, the V gene TRBV11-3, with 11 bases matching TRBD1. The junction had 6 bases not matched to a gene; V was cut back by 5 bases and J by 3 bases. Germline V gene data show CDR1 as SGHNT and CDR2 as YENEEA. CDR3 size: 15 residues. As DNA, the CDR3 is TGTGCCAGCAGCCCCGGGACAGGGGGTATCTACGAGCAGTACTTC. Translating it yields CASSPGTGGIYEQYF.

This clonotype was detected only a few times. The gene calls are TRBV29-1 and TRBJ2-5; either TRBD1 or TRBD2 may fit D (6 bases each). Trimming pared 7 bases from V and 5 bases from J, leaving 20 bases between. This CDR3 is 14 amino acids long. The germline CDR1 and CDR2 sequences are SQVTM and ANQGSEA. The CDR3, as DNA: TGCAGCGCTGCGCGGGTCCGGAGGGGGGAGACCCAGTACTTC. Protein product: CSAARVRRGETQYF.

In its sample, this clonotype was seen a few times. The chain recombines TRBV2 with TRBJ1-5; D remains unclear. CDR1 SNHLY and CDR2 FYNNEI come from the germline V gene. The CDR3 is 13 amino acids. V was clipped by 10 bases and J by 1 base, with 11 bases between them. The CDR3 sequence: CATRVSSNQPQHF. CDR3 nucleotide sequence: TGTGCCACGCGGGTATCGAGCAATCAGCCCCAGCATTTT.

The chain uses TRBV20-1 and TRBJ1-5; TRBD1 is a possible D gene (6 bases). V was trimmed by 2 bases and J by 5 bases, leaving 13 bases between them. The length of the CDR3 is 14 residues. In germline, CDR1 is DFQATT, CDR2 SNEGSKA (reference sequence). As DNA, the CDR3 is TGCAGTGCTAGAACAGGGCGGCAGGATCAGCCCCAGCATTTT. Protein: CSARTGRQDQPQHF.

This chain links TRBV12-3 or TRBV12-4 with TRBJ2-3; the match to TRBD2 covers 15 bases. The CDR3 has 16 residues. After removal of 6 bases from V and 3 bases from J, the junction contained 4 bases not matched to a gene. The CDR3 sequence: CASSTGLAGGTDTQYF. The CDR3 nucleotides read TGTGCCAGCAGCACGGGACTAGCGGGGGGTACAGATACGCAGTATTTT.

This clonotype turned up a few times. The V call is TRBV9, the J call TRBJ2-7, with 8 bases identical to TRBD1. Germline V gene lookup returns CDR1 SGDLS and CDR2 YYNGEE. The length of the CDR3 is 14 residues. V gave up 0 bases and J gave up 4 bases; unmatched junction bases: 3. The DNA of the CDR3 is TGTGCCAGCAGCGTAGGACAGGGGTGGTACGAGCAGTACTTC. This gives the protein CASSVGQGWYEQYF.

The chain joins TRBV11-2 to TRBJ2-1; 7 bases line up with TRBD1. The CDR3 covers 13 residues. Germline lookup yields CDR1 SGHAT and CDR2 FQNNGV. After removal of 4 bases from V and 9 bases from J, the junction contained 6 bases not matched to a gene. CDR3 bases: TGTGCCAGCAGCTCCACGACAGGGAGTGAGCAGTTCTTC. This translates into CASSSTTGSEQFF.

The V call is TRBV9, the J call TRBJ1-4; 9 bases fit TRBD1. Germline CDR1 reads SGDLS; CDR2 reads YYNGEE. The CDR3 totals 19 residues. Trimming at V came to 4 bases and at J to 0 bases, leaving 13 bases not matched to a gene. The CDR3 is CASSTRRGDRDATNEKLFF. The CDR3 DNA reads as TGTGCCAGCAGCACCCGTAGGGGGGACAGGGACGCAACTAATGAAAAACTGTTTTTT.

The V gene is TRBV6-1, the J gene TRBJ2-7; D might be TRBD1 (6 bases). Germline V CDR1 and CDR2: MNHNS, SASEGT. The CDR3 contains 13 residues. The V and J ends lost 5 bases and 3 bases respectively, with 11 bases between them. The CDR3 loop reads CASSPNRVYEQYF. CDR3 in DNA: TGTGCCAGCAGTCCTAACAGGGTCTACGAGCAGTACTTC.

The chain employs TRBV12-3 or TRBV12-4 and TRBJ1-6; D is uncertain. This CDR3 is 15 amino acids long. With 4 bases removed from V and 13 bases from J, the gap between germline ends came to 20 bases. The CDR3: CASSSGPETSHPLHF. The DNA for the CDR3 is TGTGCCAGCAGTTCTGGCCCGGAGACGTCCCATCCCCTCCACTTT.

This clonotype was detected only a few times. The chain is built from TRBV6-1 and TRBJ2-1; no clear D gene. V lost 0 bases to trimming and J lost 4 bases, with 4 bases between them. From germline, CDR1 is MNHNS and CDR2 SASEGT. The CDR3 covers 13 residues. Written as DNA, the CDR3 is TGTGCCAGCAGTGAAGCGGGATACAATGAGCAGTTCTTC. It specifies CASSEAGYNEQFF.

The chain joins TRBV7-2 to TRBJ2-1; 7 nucleotides align to TRBD1. The junction had 13 bases not matched to a gene; V was cut back by 3 bases and J by 5 bases. The CDR3 length is 17 residues. Germline V gene sequence: CDR1 SGHTA, CDR2 FQGNSA. The CDR3 spells CASSLGLGDRAHNEQFF. CDR3 nucleotides: TGTGCCAGCAGCTTGGGCCTTGGAGACAGGGCCCACAATGAGCAGTTCTTC. The entire variable domain, with the rest obtained from reference TRBV7-2 and TRBJ2-1, is as follows: GAGVSQSPSNKVTEKGKDVELRCDPISGHTALYWYRQSLGQGLEFLIYFQGNSAPDKSGLPSDRFSAERTGGSVSTLTIQRTQQEDSAVYLCASSLGLGDRAHNEQFFGPGTRLTVL.

This clonotype was seen many times. The rearrangement joins TRBV27 to TRBJ2-1; D might be TRBD1 or TRBD2, each matching 5 bases. The CDR3 is 15 residues long. Looked up from germline, CDR1 is MNHEY and CDR2 is SMNVEV (reference sequence). V dropped 5 bases and J dropped 0 bases, with 11 bases sitting between them. DNA of the CDR3: TGTGCCAGCAGTCCAGGGACGTCCTCCTACAATGAGCAGTTCTTC. Translating gives CASSPGTSSYNEQFF.

The chain carries TRBV19 and TRBJ2-7; D is possibly TRBD2 (5 bases). This CDR3 has 15 residues. Germline V gene lookup returns CDR1 LNHDA and CDR2 SQIVND (reference sequence). Trimming removed 3 bases from V and 2 bases from J, with 14 bases in between. CDR3 nucleotide sequence: TGTGCCAGTAGTATGCGGGTCCGCCCAGCCTACGAGCAGTACTTC. This encodes CASSMRVRPAYEQYF. The variable domain in full, with the rest retrieved from reference TRBV19 and TRBJ2-7, is DGGITQSPKYLFRKEGQNVTLSCEQNLNHDAMYWYRQDPGQGLRLIYYSQIVNDFQKGDIAEGYSVSREKKESFPLTVTSAQKNPTAFYLCASSMRVRPAYEQYFGPGTRLTVT.

This clonotype was observed many times. This chain connects TRBV20-1 to TRBJ2-1; TRBD2 matches 9 bases. The CDR3 extends over 15 amino acids. Trimming removed 6 bases from V and 4 bases from J; junction bases left unmatched: 10. From germline, CDR1 is DFQATT and CDR2 SNEGSKA (reference sequence). The CDR3 reads CSALRGRAGYNEQFF. The CDR3 DNA reads TGCAGTGCCCTTCGCGGGAGGGCCGGGTACAATGAGCAGTTCTTC.

Remarks on this clonotype: This may be a read error: a much more frequent sequence differs by one nucleotide. This rearrangement joins TRBV12-3 or TRBV12-4 to TRBJ2-5, with TRBD2 as a possible D gene (7 bases). The CDR3 extends over 15 amino acids. V lost 3 bases to trimming and J lost 3 bases, with 14 bases between them. CDR3 in DNA: TGTGCCAGCAGTTTGACTAGCAGGGGTGAAGAGACCCAGTACTTC. Translating it yields CASSLTSRGEETQYF.

This clonotype was detected many times. The chain is built from TRBV20-1 and TRBJ1-2, with D possibly being TRBD1 (5 bases). This CDR3 region has 14 residues. V was trimmed by 1 base and J by 4 bases, leaving 13 bases between them. The germline CDR1 and CDR2 sequences are DFQATT and SNEGSKA (reference sequence). CDR3 region: CSARVPGRPYGYTF. The CDR3 region has the DNA TGCAGTGCTAGAGTTCCGGGACGGCCCTATGGCTACACCTTC.

At least ten counts were recorded for this clonotype. V gene TRBV24-1 combines with J gene TRBJ2-5, with D perhaps matching TRBD1 (6 bases). V was shortened by 9 bases and J by 2 bases, with 9 bases between the two germline ends. Germline V gene lookup returns CDR1 KGHDR and CDR2 SFDVKD. This CDR3 region has 12 residues. CDR3 DNA sequence: TGTGCCACCCGGACAGAACAAGAGACCCAGTACTTC. Its translation: CATRTEQETQYF.

The sample holds a few counts of this clonotype. The J gene is TRBJ2-2, the V gene TRBV10-3; unclear D gene. The CDR3 runs to 13 residues. The V and J ends lost 3 bases and 6 bases respectively, with 8 bases between them. CDR1 is ENHRY and CDR2 is SYGVKD in the germline V gene. CDR3 DNA sequence: TGTGCCATCAGTGACAGTACCCCCGGGGAGCTGTTTTTT. Protein: CAISDSTPGELFF.

This clonotype was seen only a few times. The chain uses TRBV12-3 or TRBV12-4 and TRBJ2-1; perhaps TRBD2 as D (6 bases). This CDR3 contains 13 residues. Trimming shortened V by 3 bases and J by 8 bases, and 11 bases separated the two germline ends. The CDR3 protein is CASSFGTVYEQFF. The CDR3 DNA reads as TGTGCCAGCAGTTTCGGGACTGTCTATGAGCAGTTCTTC.

This clonotype has just a few counts. The chain carries TRBV28 and TRBJ2-1, with 13 nucleotides matching TRBD2. The CDR3 totals 14 residues. Germline CDR1 MDHEN, CDR2 SYDVKM. After removal of 6 bases from V and 6 bases from J, the junction contained 2 bases not matched to a gene. The CDR3 loop is CASRLAGGGNEQFF. CDR3 DNA sequence: TGTGCCAGCAGACTAGCGGGAGGGGGCAATGAGCAGTTCTTC.

The sample holds a few counts of this clonotype. As DNA, the CDR3 is TGCGCCAGCAGCTCGAAATTCCGGGACTTCCAAGAGACCCAGTACTTC. Encoded protein: CASSSKFRDFQETQYF. The V and J genes are TRBV5-1 and TRBJ2-5, with a tentative D call TRBD2 (6 bases). CDR1 is SGHRS, CDR2 YFSETQ, per germline. Trimming pared 3 bases from V and 1 base from J, leaving 16 bases between. CDR3 length equals 16 residues. Full variable domain (missing parts from reference TRBV5-1 and TRBJ2-5): KAGVTQTPRYLIKTRGQQVTLSCSPISGHRSVSWYQQTPGQGLQFLFEYFSETQRNKGNFPGRFSGRQFSNSRSEMNVSTLELGDSALYLCASSSKFRDFQETQYFGPGTRLLVL.

This clonotype was observed a few times. The V gene is TRBV4-3, the J gene TRBJ2-4; D is unresolved. CDR1 and CDR2 from the germline V gene are LGHNA and YSLEER. The CDR3 loop spans 14 amino acids. The V gene lost 0 bases and the J gene lost 5 bases, with 8 bases spanning the gap. The chain's CDR3 is CASSQDFRENIQYF. The DNA of the CDR3 is TGCGCCAGCAGCCAAGATTTCCGGGAAAACATTCAGTACTTC.